A selection of T cell receptor beta chains follows, all from one sample in a study of human T cells and chemical hapten exposure. TCRdb redid the calling of the RACE reads with MiXCR, one entry per CDR3 protein. The sample shows some 81,000 distinct CDR3 sequences, 7% to 8% of them seen only once. The sample consisted of whole blood, taken in connection with sensitization to the hapten diphenylcyclopropenone (DPC). The receptors were gathered from a woman younger than 45 with alopecia areata. Some clones in this sample may be carry-over from other donors' samples. The CDR3 runs from the conserved cysteine through the conserved F or W.

TRBV18,TRBJ1-2,CASSPPAEFNTF
TRBV12-3/TRBV12-4,TRBJ2-2,CASSTLAGGWTGELFF
TRBV10-3,TRBJ2-5,CATRDTQQETQYF
TRBV5-4,TRBJ1-5,CASSSFDGYQPQHF
TRBV7-2,TRBJ2-3,CASSLAPRSTDTQYF
TRBV7-8,TRBJ1-5,CASSLASAGAYNQPQHF
TRBV19,TRBJ1-1,CASIRDPYTEAFF
TRBV7-3,TRBJ1-4,CASSLTGITNGKLFF
TRBV3-1,TRBJ2-2,CASSQVNTGELFF
TRBV19,TRBJ1-2,CASSMAGPRVSTGYTF